This T cell receptor (beta chain) is drawn from a study of technical replicates of blood from a handful of donors. This clone was recorded once. The CDR3 is 15 amino acids. The V gene's germline CDR1 is SNHLY and CDR2 FYNNEI. V lost 7 bases to trimming and J lost 4 bases; unmatched junction nucleotides: 9. TCRdb's copy holds only in-frame clones and misses some; the assay was immunoSEQ multiplex PCR. The data show more than 75,000 clones, with about 92% seen just once and roughly 0.23% held by the top ten. The material sequenced was T cells isolated from PBMCs. The chain recombines TRBV2 with TRBJ1-2; TRBD1 matches 10 bases. The sequence derives from a human donor in good health. The CDR3 reads CASNHGQGDRYGYTF. CDR3 DNA: TGTGCCAGCAACCACGGACAGGGGGACCGCTATGGCTACACCTTC.